This T cell receptor (beta chain) derives from a study of shared clonotypes between healthy human individuals. Looking at the study overall: Each donor's CD8 memory used one plate, CD8 naive two, each CD4 subset three. Findings and caveats of the study: Approximately 5% was the fraction of naive CD4 clonotypes found shared across several donors.

The authors divided CD4+ cells into CD45RA+ naive and CD45RA-negative memory subsets. Each replicate PCR on the sorted subsets used 150 to 200 ng DNA (around 30,000 T cell genomes). Sequencing was performed with immunoSEQ multiplex PCR; in TCRdb, only in-frame clones are kept and a portion is missing. The sample records hundreds of thousands of clones, approximately 73% being singletons. The table lists this clone with a few counts. Its antigen is still unknown. Germline V gives CDR1 SGHTA, CDR2 FQGNSA. CDR3 length equals 15 residues. V lost 5 bases and J 8 bases, leaving 21 bases between the germline ends.

The sequencing input was memory CD4+ T cells sorted from blood. Regarding subset: CD45RA-negative fraction. The source is a woman in her 30s in good health. The chain carries TRBV7-2 and TRBJ1-2, with a weak D call TRBD1 (6 bases). CDR3 coding DNA: TGTGCCAGCAGCCCCGGGGCAGGCAGGGGCGGAGGCTACACCTTC. It codes for CASSPGAGRGGGYTF.